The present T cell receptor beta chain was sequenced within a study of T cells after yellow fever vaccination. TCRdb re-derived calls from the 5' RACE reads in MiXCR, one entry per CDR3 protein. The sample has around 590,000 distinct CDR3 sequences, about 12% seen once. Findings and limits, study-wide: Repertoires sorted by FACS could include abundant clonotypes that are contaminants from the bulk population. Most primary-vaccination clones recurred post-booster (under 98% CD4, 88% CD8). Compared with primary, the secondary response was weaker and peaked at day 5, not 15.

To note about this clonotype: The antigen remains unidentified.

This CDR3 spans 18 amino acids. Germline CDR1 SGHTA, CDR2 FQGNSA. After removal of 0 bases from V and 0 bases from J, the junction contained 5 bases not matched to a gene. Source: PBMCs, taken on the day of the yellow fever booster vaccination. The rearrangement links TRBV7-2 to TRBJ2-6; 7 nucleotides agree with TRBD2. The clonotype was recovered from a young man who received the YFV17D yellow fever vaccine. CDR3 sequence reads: CASSLALRGGSGANVLTF. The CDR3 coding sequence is TGTGCCAGCAGCTTAGCGCTCCGCGGGGGCTCTGGGGCCAACGTCCTGACTTTC.